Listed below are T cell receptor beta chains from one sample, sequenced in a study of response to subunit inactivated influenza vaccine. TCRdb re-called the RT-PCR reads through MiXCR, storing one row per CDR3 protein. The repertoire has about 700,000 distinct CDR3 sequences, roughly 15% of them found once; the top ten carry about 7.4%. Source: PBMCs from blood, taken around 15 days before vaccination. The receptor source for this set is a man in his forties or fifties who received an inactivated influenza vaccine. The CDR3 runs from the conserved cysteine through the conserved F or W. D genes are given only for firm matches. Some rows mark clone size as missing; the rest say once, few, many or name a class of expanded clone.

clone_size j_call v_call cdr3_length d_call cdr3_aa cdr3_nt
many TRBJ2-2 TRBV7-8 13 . CASSSGLSGELFF TGTGCCAGCAGCTCGGGATTGTCCGGGGAGCTGTTTTTT
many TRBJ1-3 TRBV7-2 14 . CASSLVFSGNTIYF TGTGCCAGCAGCTTAGTCTTCTCTGGAAACACCATATATTTT
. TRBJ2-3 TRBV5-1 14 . CASSFGEVTDTQYF TGCGCCAGCAGCTTCGGGGAGGTCACAGATACGCAGTATTTT
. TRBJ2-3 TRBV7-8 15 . CASSPQRASTDTQYF TGTGCCAGCAGCCCCCAGAGAGCTAGCACAGATACGCAGTATTTT
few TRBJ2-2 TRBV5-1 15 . CASSLLDANTGELFF TGCGCCAGCAGCTTGCTCGACGCGAACACCGGGGAGCTGTTTTTT
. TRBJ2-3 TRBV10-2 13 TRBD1 CASSRQGGDTQYF TGCGCCAGCAGTCGACAGGGGGGAGATACGCAGTATTTT
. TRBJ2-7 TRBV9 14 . CASSVASHSREQYF TGTGCCAGCAGCGTAGCTAGCCACTCGCGCGAGCAGTACTTC
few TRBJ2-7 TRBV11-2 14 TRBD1 CASSIQGQGREQYF TGTGCCAGCTCCATCCAGGGACAGGGAAGGGAGCAGTACTTC
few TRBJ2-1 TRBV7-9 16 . CASSPLDVGAYNEQFF TGTGCCAGCAGCCCCTTGGACGTTGGGGCCTACAATGAGCAGTTCTTC
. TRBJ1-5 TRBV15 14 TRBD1 CATSSGGRYQPQHF TGTGCCACCTCGTCAGGGGGACGGTATCAGCCCCAGCATTTT
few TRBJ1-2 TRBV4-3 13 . CASSQERAVGYTF TGCGCCAGCAGCCAAGAGAGGGCCGTAGGCTACACCTTC
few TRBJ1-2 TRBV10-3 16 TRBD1 CAISEYSGQGNYGYTF TGTGCCATCAGTGAGTACTCGGGACAGGGAAACTATGGCTACACCTTC
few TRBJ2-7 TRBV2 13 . CASSVRNSYEQYF TGTGCCAGCAGTGTCAGAAACTCCTACGAGCAGTACTTC
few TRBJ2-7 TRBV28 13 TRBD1 CASSLLTGTEQYF TGTGCCAGCAGTTTGCTGACAGGGACCGAGCAGTACTTC
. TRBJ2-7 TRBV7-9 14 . CASSQGQMPYEQYF TGTGCCAGCAGCCAAGGACAGATGCCCTACGAGCAGTACTTC
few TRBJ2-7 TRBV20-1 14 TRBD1 CSARTGTGGAEQYF TGCAGTGCTCGCACAGGGACAGGGGGCGCAGAGCAGTACTTC
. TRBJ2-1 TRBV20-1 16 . CSARDVDFLSYNEQFF TGCAGTGCTAGAGACGTCGATTTCCTATCCTACAATGAGCAGTTCTTC
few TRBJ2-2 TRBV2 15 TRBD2 CASSVLAGYTGELFF TGTGCCAGCAGTGTGCTAGCGGGATACACCGGGGAGCTGTTTTTT
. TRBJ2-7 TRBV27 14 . CASSLDSVVVEQYF TGTGCCAGCAGTTTAGACTCGGTTGTGGTCGAGCAGTACTTC
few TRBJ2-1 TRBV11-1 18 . CASSSSFVGGLSYNEQFF TGTGCCAGCAGCTCCTCGTTCGTTGGAGGCCTCTCCTACAATGAGCAGTTCTTC
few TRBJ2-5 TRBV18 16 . CASSLILARHAETQYF TGTGCCAGCTCACTAATATTGGCTAGACATGCGGAGACCCAGTACTTC
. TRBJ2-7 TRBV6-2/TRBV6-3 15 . CASSYSTASSYEQYF TGTGCCAGCAGTTACTCGACTGCGAGCTCCTACGAGCAGTACTTC
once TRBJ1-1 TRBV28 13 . CASSLIRGTEAFF TGTGCCAGCAGTTTGATAAGGGGCACTGAAGCTTTCTTT
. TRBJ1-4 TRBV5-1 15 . CASGQTGTRGEKLFF TGCGCCAGCGGACAGACCGGGACCAGAGGGGAAAAACTGTTTTTT
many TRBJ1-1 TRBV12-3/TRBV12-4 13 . CASSLTRGTEAFF TGTGCCAGCAGTTTAACAAGGGGCACTGAAGCTTTCTTT
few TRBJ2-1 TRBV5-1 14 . CASSLGSPDSEQFF TGCGCCAGCAGCCTCGGGTCCCCGGACAGTGAGCAGTTCTTC
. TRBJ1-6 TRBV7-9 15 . CASSQPGYQNSPLHF TGTGCCAGCAGCCAACCGGGATATCAGAATTCACCCCTCCACTTT
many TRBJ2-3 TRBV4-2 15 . CASSQEGGSPDTQYF TGTGCCAGCAGCCAAGAGGGGGGTAGCCCAGATACGCAGTATTTT
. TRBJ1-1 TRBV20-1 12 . CSASLLNTEAFF TGCAGTGCCAGCCTTTTGAACACTGAAGCTTTCTTT
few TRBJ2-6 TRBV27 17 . CASRSFGRSSGANVLTF TGTGCCAGCAGGAGTTTTGGTCGGAGCTCTGGGGCCAACGTCCTGACTTTC
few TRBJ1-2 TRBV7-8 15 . CASTSVGGSVYGYTF TGTGCCAGCACCTCCGTAGGTGGGTCCGTCTATGGCTACACCTTC
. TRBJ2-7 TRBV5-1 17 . CASSLALGTPIPYEQYF TGCGCCAGCAGCTTGGCTCTCGGGACACCGATTCCCTACGAGCAGTACTTC
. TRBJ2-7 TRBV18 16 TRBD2 CASSPPNVGGQREQYF TGTGCCAGCTCACCACCGAATGTGGGAGGGCAACGCGAGCAGTACTTC
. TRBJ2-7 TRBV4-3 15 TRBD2 CASSQGPSGSYEQYF TGCGCCAGCAGCCAAGGCCCTAGCGGCTCCTACGAGCAGTACTTC
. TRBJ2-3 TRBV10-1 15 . CASSEGLAHLGTQYF TGCGCCAGCAGTGAGGGGTTGGCCCACCTGGGGACGCAGTATTTT
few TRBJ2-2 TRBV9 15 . CASSAWTSNTGELFF TGTGCCAGCAGCGCTTGGACTTCAAACACCGGGGAGCTGTTTTTT
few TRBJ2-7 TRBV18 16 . CASSPPWDTSGNEQYF TGTGCCAGCTCACCACCGTGGGACACCTCGGGCAACGAGCAGTACTTC
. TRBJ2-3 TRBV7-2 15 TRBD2 CASSSNSGSPGTQYF TGTGCCAGCAGCTCTAATAGCGGGTCCCCCGGTACGCAGTATTTT
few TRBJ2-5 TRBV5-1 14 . CASSLGPSQETQYF TGCGCCAGCAGCTTAGGCCCGTCCCAAGAGACCCAGTACTTC
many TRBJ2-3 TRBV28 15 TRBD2 CASSGGGAGGDTQYF TGTGCCAGCTCCGGGGGGGGGGCTGGGGGAGATACGCAGTATTTT
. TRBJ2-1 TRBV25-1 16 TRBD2 CASSEPAGGPYNEQFF TGTGCCAGCAGTGAACCAGCGGGAGGGCCTTACAATGAGCAGTTCTTC
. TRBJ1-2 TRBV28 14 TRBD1 CAATPPAGGQGYTF TGTGCCGCCACTCCCCCTGCAGGGGGCCAGGGCTACACCTTC
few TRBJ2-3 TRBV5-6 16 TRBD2 CASSSIAGAIAATQYF TGTGCCAGCAGCTCAATAGCGGGGGCCATAGCAGCTACGCAGTATTTT
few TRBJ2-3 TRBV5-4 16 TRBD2 CASSSIAGLSTDTQYF TGTGCCAGCAGCTCAATAGCGGGACTTAGCACAGATACGCAGTATTTT
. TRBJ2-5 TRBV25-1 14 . CASGRAASQETQYF TGTGCCAGCGGTCGGGCAGCCTCTCAAGAGACCCAGTACTTC